The next 7 T cell receptor beta chains were all read from a single sample in a study of blood T cell repertoires in COVID-19. Profiled with immunoSEQ multiplex PCR; TCRdb holds only in-frame clones, not every one. This repertoire shows fewer than 150,000 clones, about nine tenths found once; its top ten account for roughly a tenth. The source material was peripheral blood. The receptors were gathered from a man between 45 and 60 years old with active or convalescent COVID-19.

The rearrangement joins TRBV18 to TRBJ1-1, with 7 bases identical to TRBD1. The germline V gene has CDR1 KGHSH and CDR2 LQKENI. This CDR3 contains 14 residues. Trimming cost V 3 bases and J 6 bases; bases outside gene matches: 7. The CDR3, as DNA: TGTGCCAGCTCACCTCGACAGGGTTTGTCTGAAGCTTTCTTT. Translation gives CASSPRQGLSEAFF.

V gene TRBV20-1 combines with J gene TRBJ2-2; D is undetermined. CDR3 size: 11 residues. CDR1 DFQATT and CDR2 SNEGSKA come from the germline V gene (reference sequence). Trimming stripped 4 bases from V and 8 bases from J, with 8 bases between. Here the CDR3 reads CSATPRGELFF. For the CDR3, the DNA is TGCAGTGCTACACCGCGAGGGGAGCTGTTTTTT.

This clone was counted a few times. The V and J genes are TRBV30 and TRBJ1-1, with D perhaps matching TRBD1 (5 bases). Germline V CDR1 and CDR2: GTSNPN, SVGIG (reference sequence). V dropped 2 bases and J dropped 5 bases, with 15 bases sitting between them. The CDR3 has 14 amino acids. CDR3 in amino acids: CAWSNPGRGTEAFF. The CDR3 DNA reads TGTGCCTGGAGTAATCCAGGGCGAGGAACTGAAGCTTTCTTT.

CDR3 sequence (DNA): TGCAGCGTTGATGGGGCGGGAGGGGTGTACAATGAGCAGTTCTTC. Translation: CSVDGAGGVYNEQFF. This chain links TRBV29-1 with TRBJ2-1; 9 nucleotides align to TRBD2. The germline V gene encodes CDR1 SQVTM and CDR2 ANQGSEA. V lost 3 bases to trimming and J lost 4 bases; unmatched junction nucleotides: 7. This CDR3 has 15 residues.

A single count supports this clone. The J gene is TRBJ2-1, the V gene TRBV7-3; 10 bases align to TRBD1. CDR1 SGHTA and CDR2 FQGTGA come from the germline V gene. Germline trimming cut 4 bases from V and 6 bases from J; bases unmatched to any gene: 3. CDR3 length equals 14 residues. CDR3: CASSSGQGVNEQFF. The CDR3 DNA is TGTGCCAGCAGCTCAGGACAGGGGGTCAATGAGCAGTTCTTC.

The chain is built from TRBV7-2 and TRBJ2-1, with 12 bases identical to TRBD2. Germline loops: CDR1 SGHTA, CDR2 FQGNSA. The length of the CDR3 is 15 residues. J lost 3 bases, V lost 4 bases, and 1 base had no gene match. The CDR3 protein is CASSSGLAGYNEQFF. CDR3 in DNA: TGTGCCAGCAGCTCGGGACTAGCGGGCTACAATGAGCAGTTCTTC.

The chain's CDR3 is CASSPEGSSYEQYF. For the CDR3, the DNA is TGTGCCAGCAGCCCGGAGGGAAGCTCCTACGAGCAGTACTTC. The rearrangement links TRBV7-3 to TRBJ2-7, with TRBD2 as a possible D gene (6 bases). Trimming shortened V by 5 bases and J by 0 bases, and 11 bases separated the two germline ends. The CDR3 loop spans 14 amino acids. Germline CDR1 is SGHTA and CDR2 is FQGTGA. Filled out from reference TRBV7-3 and TRBJ2-7, the complete variable domain reads GAGVSQTPSNKVTEKGKYVELRCDPISGHTALYWYRQSLGQGPEFLIYFQGTGAADDSGLPNDRFFAVRPEGSVSTLKIQRTERGDSAVYLCASSPEGSSYEQYFGPGTRLTVT.